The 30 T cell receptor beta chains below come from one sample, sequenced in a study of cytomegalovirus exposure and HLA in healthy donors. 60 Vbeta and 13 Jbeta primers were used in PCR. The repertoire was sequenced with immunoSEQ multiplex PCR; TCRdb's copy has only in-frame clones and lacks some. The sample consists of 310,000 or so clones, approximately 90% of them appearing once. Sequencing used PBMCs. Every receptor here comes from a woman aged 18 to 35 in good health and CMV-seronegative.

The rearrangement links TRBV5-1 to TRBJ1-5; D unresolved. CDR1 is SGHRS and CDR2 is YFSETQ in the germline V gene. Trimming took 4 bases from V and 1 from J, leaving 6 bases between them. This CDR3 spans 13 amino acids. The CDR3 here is CASSVSSNQPQHF. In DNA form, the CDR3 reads TGCGCCAGCAGCGTTAGCAGCAATCAGCCCCAGCATTTT.

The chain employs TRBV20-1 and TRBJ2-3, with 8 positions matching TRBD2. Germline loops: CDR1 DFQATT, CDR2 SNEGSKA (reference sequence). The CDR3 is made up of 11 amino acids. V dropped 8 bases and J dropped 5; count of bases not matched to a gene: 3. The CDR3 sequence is CSCLAGDTQYF. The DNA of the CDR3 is TGCAGTTGTCTAGCGGGAGATACGCAGTATTTT.

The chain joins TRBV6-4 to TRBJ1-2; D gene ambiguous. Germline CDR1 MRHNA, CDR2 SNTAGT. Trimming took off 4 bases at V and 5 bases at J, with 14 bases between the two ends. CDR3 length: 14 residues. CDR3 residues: CASSGEGLGYGYTF. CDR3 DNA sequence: TGTGCCAGCAGTGGGGAGGGCTTGGGGTATGGCTACACCTTC.

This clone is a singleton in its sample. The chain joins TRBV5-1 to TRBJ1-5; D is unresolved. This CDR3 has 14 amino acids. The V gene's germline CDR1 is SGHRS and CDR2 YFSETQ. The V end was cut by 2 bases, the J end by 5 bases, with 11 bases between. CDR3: CASSFGGVDQPQHF. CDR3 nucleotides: TGCGCCAGCAGCTTCGGCGGAGTAGATCAGCCCCAGCATTTT. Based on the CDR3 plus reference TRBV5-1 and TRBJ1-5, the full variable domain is KAGVTQTPRYLIKTRGQQVTLSCSPISGHRSVSWYQQTPGQGLQFLFEYFSETQRNKGNFPGRFSGRQFSNSRSEMNVSTLELGDSALYLCASSFGGVDQPQHFGDGTRLSIL.

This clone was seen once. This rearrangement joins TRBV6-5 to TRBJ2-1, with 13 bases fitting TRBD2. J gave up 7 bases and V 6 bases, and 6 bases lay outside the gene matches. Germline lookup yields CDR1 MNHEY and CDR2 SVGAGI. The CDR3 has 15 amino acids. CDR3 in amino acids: CASSTSGGAGNEQFF. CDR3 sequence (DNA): TGTGCCAGCAGCACTAGCGGGGGGGCTGGGAATGAGCAGTTCTTC.

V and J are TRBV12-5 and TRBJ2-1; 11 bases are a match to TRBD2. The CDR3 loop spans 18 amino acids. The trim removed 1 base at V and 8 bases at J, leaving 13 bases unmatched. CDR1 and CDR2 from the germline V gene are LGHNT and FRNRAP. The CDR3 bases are TGTGCTAGTGGTTTGGCTCTACTAGCGGGGGTGCTGAAGGATGAGCAGTTCTTC. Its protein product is CASGLALLAGVLKDEQFF. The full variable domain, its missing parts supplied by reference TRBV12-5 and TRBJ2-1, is DARVTQTPRHKVTEMGQEVTMRCQPILGHNTVFWYRQTMMQGLELLAYFRNRAPLDDSGMPKDRFSAEMPDATLATLKIQPSEPRDSAVYFCASGLALLAGVLKDEQFFGPGTRLTVL.

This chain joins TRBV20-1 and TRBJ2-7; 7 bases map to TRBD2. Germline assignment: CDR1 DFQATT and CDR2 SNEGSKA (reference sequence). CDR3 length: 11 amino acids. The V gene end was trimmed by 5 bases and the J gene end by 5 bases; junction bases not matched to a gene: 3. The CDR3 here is CSAGGEDEQYF. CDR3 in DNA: TGCAGTGCTGGGGGGGAGGACGAGCAGTACTTC.

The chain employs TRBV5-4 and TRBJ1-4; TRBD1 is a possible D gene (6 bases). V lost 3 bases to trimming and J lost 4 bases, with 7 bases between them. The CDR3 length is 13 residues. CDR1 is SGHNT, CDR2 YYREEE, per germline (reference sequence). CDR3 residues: CASSSDSNEKLFF. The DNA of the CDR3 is TGTGCCAGCAGCTCGGACAGTAATGAAAAACTGTTTTTT.

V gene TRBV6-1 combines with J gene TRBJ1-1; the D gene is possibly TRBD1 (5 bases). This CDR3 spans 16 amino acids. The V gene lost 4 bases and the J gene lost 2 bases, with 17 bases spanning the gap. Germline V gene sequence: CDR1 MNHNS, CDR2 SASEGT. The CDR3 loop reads CASSAKRRTTNTEAFF. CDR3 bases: TGTGCCAGCAGTGCGAAAAGGCGGACAACCAACACTGAAGCTTTCTTT.

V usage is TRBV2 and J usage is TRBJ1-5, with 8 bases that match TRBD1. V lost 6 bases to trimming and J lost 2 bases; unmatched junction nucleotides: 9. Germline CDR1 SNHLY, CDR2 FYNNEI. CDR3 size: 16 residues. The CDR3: CASRNYGTGGNQPQHF. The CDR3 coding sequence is TGTGCCAGCAGAAATTACGGGACAGGCGGCAATCAGCCCCAGCATTTT.

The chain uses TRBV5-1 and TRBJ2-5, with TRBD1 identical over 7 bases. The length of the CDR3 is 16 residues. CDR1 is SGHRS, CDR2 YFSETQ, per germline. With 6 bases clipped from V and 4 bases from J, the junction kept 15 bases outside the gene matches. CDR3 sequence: CASMTGNFPGRETQYF. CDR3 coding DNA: TGCGCCAGCATGACAGGGAACTTCCCCGGCCGAGAGACCCAGTACTTC.

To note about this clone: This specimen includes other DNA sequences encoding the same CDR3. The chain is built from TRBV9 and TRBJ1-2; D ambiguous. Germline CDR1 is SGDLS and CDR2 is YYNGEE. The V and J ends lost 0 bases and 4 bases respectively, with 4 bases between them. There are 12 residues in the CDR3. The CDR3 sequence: CASSVAGYGYTF. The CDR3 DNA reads TGTGCCAGCAGCGTAGCCGGCTATGGCTACACCTTC.

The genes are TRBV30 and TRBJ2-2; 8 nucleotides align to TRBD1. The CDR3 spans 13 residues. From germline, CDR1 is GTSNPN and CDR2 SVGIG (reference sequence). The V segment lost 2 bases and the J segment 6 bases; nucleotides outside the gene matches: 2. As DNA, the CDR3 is TGTGCCTGGAGTCGCAGGGGGCCCGGGGAGCTGTTTTTT. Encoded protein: CAWSRRGPGELFF.

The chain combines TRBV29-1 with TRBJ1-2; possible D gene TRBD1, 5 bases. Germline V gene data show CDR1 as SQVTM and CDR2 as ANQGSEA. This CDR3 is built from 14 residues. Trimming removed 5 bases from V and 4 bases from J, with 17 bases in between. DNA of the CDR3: TGCAGCGTTAGAGACGGGGGTTTCGGCTATGGCTACACCTTC. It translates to CSVRDGGFGYGYTF.

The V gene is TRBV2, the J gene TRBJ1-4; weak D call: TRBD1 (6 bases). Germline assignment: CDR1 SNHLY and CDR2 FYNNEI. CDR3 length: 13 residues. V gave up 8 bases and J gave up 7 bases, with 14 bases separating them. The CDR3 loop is CASRGGPGEKLFF. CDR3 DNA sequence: TGTGCCAGCCGGGGGGGGCCCGGTGAAAAACTGTTTTTT. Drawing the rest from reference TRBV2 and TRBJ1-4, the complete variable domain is EPEVTQTPSHQVTQMGQEVILRCVPISNHLYFYWYRQILGQKVEFLVSFYNNEISEKSEIFDDQFSVERPDGSNFTLKIRSTKLEDSAMYFCASRGGPGEKLFFGSGTQLSVL.

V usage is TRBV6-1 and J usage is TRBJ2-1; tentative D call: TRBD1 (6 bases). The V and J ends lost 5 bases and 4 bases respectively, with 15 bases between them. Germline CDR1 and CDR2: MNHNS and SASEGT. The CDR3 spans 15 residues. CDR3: CASSIQGPYYNEQFF. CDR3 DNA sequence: TGTGCCAGCAGTATACAGGGCCCCTATTACAATGAGCAGTTCTTC.

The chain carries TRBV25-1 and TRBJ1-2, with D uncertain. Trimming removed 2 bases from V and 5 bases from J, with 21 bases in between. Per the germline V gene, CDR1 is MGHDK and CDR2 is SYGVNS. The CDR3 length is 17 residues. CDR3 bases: TGTGCCAGCAGTGAACGTGAAGAGGGCCCCCCTTTTTATGGCTACACCTTC. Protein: CASSEREEGPPFYGYTF.

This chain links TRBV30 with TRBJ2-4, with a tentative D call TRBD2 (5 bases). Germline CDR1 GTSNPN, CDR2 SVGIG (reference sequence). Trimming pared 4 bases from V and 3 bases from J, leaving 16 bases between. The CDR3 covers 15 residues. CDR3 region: CAWNPVRGVKNIQYF. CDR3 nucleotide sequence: TGTGCCTGGAACCCCGTTCGGGGAGTCAAAAACATTCAGTACTTC. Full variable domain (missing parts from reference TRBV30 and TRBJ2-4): SQTIHQWPATLVQPVGSPLSLECTVEGTSNPNLYWYRQAAGRGLQLLFYSVGIGQISSEVPQNLSASRPQDRQFILSSKKLLLSDSGFYLCAWNPVRGVKNIQYFGAGTRLSVL.

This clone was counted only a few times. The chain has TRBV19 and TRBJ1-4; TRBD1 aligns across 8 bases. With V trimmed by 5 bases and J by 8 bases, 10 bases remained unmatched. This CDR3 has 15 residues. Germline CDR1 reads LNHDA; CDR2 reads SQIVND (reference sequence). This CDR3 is CASSVRTGRDEKLFF. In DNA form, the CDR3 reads TGTGCCAGTAGTGTTCGGACAGGGCGGGACGAAAAACTGTTTTTT.

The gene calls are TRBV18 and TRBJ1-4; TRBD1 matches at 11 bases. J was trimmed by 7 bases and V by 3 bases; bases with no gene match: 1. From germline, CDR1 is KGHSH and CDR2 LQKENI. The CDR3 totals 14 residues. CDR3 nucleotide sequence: TGTGCCAGCTCACCGGGACAGGGGGGTGAAAAACTGTTTTTT. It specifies CASSPGQGGEKLFF. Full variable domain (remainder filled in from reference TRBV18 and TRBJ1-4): NAGVMQNPRHLVRRRGQEARLRCSPMKGHSHVYWYRQLPEEGLKFMVYLQKENIIDESGMPKERFSAEFPKEGPSILRIQQVVRGDSAAYFCASSPGQGGEKLFFGSGTQLSVL.

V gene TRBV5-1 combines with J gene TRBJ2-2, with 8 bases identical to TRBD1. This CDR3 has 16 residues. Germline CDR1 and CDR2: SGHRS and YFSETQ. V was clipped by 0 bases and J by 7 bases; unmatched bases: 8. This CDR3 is CASSLDSGGSIGELFF. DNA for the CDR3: TGCGCCAGCAGCTTGGACTCAGGGGGCAGTATCGGGGAGCTGTTTTTT. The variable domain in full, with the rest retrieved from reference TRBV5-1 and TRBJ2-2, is KAGVTQTPRYLIKTRGQQVTLSCSPISGHRSVSWYQQTPGQGLQFLFEYFSETQRNKGNFPGRFSGRQFSNSRSEMNVSTLELGDSALYLCASSLDSGGSIGELFFGEGSRLTVL.

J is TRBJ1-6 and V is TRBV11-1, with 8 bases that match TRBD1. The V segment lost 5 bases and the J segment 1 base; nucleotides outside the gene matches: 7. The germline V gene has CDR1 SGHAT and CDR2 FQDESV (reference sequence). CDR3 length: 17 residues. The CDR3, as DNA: TGTGCCAGCAGCAAGCAGACAGGGGTGTCCTATAATTCACCCCTCCACTTT. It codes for CASSKQTGVSYNSPLHF. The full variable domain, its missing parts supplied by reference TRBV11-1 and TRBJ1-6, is EAEVAQSPRYKITEKSQAVAFWCDPISGHATLYWYRQILGQGPELLVQFQDESVVDDSQLPKDRFSAERLKGVDSTLKIQPAELGDSAMYLCASSKQTGVSYNSPLHFGNGTRLTVT.

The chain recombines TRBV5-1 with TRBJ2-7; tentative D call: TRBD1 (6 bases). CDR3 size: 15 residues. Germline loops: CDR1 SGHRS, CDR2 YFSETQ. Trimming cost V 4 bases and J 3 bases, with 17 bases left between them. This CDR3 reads CASSEQGMRGYEQYF. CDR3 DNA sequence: TGCGCCAGCAGCGAACAGGGAATGAGGGGCTACGAGCAGTACTTC.

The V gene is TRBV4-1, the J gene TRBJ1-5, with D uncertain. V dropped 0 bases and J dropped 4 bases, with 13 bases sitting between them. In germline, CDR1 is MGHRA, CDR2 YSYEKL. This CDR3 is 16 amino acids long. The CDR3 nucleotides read TGCGCCAGCAGCCAAGAGTGGGGAGGCTGGAATCAGCCCCAGCATTTT. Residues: CASSQEWGGWNQPQHF.

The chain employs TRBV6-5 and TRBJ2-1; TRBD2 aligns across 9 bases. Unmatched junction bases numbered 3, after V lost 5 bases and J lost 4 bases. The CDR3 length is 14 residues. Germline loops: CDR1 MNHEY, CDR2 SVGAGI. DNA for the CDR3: TGTGCCAGCAGTGCGGGGGGGCAATACAATGAGCAGTTCTTC. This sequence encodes CASSAGGQYNEQFF.

This CDR3 reads CASSPGAERTEAFF. The CDR3 DNA reads as TGTGCCAGCAGTCCAGGGGCAGAAAGAACTGAAGCTTTCTTT. This rearrangement joins TRBV11-3 to TRBJ1-1; possible D gene TRBD1, 6 bases. Per the germline V gene, CDR1 is SGHNT and CDR2 is YENEEA. V lost 6 bases and J lost 5, with 16 bases in between. The CDR3 covers 14 residues.

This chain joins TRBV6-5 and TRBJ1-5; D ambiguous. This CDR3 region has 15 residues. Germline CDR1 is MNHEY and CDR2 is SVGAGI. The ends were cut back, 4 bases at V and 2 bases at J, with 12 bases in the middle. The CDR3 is CASSSVRLGNQPQHF. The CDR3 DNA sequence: TGTGCCAGCAGTTCTGTTCGGTTGGGCAATCAGCCCCAGCATTTT.

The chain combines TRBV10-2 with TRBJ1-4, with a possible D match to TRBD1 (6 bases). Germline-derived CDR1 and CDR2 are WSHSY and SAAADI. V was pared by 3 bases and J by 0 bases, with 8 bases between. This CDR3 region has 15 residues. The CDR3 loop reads CASSEGTTTNEKLFF. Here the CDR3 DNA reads TGCGCCAGCAGTGAAGGGACAACAACTAATGAAAAACTGTTTTTT.

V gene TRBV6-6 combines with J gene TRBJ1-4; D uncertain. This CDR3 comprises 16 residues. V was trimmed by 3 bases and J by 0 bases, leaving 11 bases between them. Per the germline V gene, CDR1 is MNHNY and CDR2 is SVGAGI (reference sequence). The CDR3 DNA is TGTGCCAGCAGTTATGGCGGGGAGGCAACTAATGAAAAACTGTTTTTT. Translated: CASSYGGEATNEKLFF.

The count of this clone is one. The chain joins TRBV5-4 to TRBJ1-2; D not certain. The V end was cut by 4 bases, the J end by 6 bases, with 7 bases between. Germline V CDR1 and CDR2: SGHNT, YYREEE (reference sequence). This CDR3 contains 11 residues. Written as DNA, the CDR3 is TGTGCCAGCAGCGTGAGGGATGGCTACACCTTC. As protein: CASSVRDGYTF.